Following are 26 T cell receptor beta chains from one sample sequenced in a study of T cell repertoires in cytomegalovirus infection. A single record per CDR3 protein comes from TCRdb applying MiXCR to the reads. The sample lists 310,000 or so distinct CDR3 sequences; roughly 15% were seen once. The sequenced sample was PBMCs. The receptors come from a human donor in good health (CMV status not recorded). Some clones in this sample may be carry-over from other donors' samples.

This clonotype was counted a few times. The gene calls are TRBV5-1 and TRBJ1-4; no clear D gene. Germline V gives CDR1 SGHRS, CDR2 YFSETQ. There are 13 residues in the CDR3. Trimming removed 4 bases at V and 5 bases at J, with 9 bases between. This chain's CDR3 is CASSAVGNEKLFF. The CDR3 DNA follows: TGCGCCAGCAGCGCCGTCGGAAATGAAAAACTGTTTTTT.

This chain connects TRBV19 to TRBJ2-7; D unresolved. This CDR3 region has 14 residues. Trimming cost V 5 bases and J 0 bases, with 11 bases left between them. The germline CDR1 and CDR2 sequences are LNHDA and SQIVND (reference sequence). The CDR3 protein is CASSWTASSYEQYF. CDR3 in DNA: TGTGCCAGTAGTTGGACCGCTAGCTCCTACGAGCAGTACTTC.

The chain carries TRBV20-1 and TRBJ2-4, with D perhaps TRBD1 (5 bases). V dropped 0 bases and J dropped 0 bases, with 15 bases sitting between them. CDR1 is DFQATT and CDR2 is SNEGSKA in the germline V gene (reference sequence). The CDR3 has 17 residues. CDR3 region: CSARDQRQPGAKNIQYF. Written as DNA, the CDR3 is TGCAGTGCTAGAGATCAGCGACAGCCCGGAGCCAAAAACATTCAGTACTTC.

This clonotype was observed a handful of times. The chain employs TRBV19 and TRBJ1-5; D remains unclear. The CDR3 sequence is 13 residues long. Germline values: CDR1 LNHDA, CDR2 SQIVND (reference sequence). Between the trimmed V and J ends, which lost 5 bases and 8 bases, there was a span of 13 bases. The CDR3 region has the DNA TGTGCCAGTAGTTTCGGTACTTGGGAGCCCCAGCATTTT. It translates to CASSFGTWEPQHF.

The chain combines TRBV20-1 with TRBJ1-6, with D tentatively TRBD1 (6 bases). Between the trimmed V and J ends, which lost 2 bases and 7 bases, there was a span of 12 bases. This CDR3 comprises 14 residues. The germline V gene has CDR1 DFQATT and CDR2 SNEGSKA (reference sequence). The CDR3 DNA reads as TGCAGTGCTAGACCCACAGGGACCAATTCACCCCTCCACTTT. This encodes CSARPTGTNSPLHF.

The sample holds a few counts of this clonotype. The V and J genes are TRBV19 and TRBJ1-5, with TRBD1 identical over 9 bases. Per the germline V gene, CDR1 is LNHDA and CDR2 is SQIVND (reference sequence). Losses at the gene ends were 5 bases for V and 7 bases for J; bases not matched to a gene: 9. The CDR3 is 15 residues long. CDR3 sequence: CASSGNRGLWQPQHF. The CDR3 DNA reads TGTGCCAGTAGTGGAAACAGGGGGCTATGGCAGCCCCAGCATTTT.

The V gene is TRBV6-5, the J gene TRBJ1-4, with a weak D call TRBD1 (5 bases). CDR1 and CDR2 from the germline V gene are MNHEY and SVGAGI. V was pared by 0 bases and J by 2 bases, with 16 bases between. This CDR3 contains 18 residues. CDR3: CASSYSWDHLGTNEKLFF. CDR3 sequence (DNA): TGTGCCAGCAGTTACTCCTGGGACCACCTGGGGACTAATGAAAAACTGTTTTTT.

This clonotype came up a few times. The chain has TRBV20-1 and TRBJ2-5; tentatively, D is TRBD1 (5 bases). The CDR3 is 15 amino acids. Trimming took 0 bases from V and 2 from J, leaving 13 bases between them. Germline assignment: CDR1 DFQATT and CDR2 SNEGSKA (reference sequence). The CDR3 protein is CSARDGADTQETQYF. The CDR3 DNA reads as TGCAGTGCTAGAGATGGGGCCGACACACAAGAGACCCAGTACTTC.

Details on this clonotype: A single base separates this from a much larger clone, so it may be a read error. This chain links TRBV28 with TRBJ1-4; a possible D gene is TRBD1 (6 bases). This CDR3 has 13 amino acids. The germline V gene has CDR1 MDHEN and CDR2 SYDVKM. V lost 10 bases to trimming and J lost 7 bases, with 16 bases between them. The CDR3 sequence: CATEDRRLEKLFF. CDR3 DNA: TGTGCCACTGAAGACAGGAGGCTTGAAAAACTGTTTTTT.

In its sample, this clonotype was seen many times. The CDR3 sequence is CASSMNPGLLDTQYF. The CDR3 region has the DNA TGTGCCAGCAGCATGAACCCGGGACTTTTAGATACGCAGTATTTT. The V gene is TRBV7-2, the J gene TRBJ2-3, with D perhaps matching TRBD2 (6 bases). The ends were cut back, 5 bases at V and 5 bases at J, with 17 bases in the middle. From germline, CDR1 is SGHTA and CDR2 FQGNSA. This CDR3 is 15 amino acids long. Filled out from reference TRBV7-2 and TRBJ2-3, the complete variable domain reads GAGVSQSPSNKVTEKGKDVELRCDPISGHTALYWYRQSLGQGLEFLIYFQGNSAPDKSGLPSDRFSAERTGGSVSTLTIQRTQQEDSAVYLCASSMNPGLLDTQYFGPGTRLTVL.

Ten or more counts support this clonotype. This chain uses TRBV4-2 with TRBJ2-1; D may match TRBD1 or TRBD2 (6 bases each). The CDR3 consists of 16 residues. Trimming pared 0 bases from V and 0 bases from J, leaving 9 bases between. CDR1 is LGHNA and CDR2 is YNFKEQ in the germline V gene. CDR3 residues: CASSQDPGASYNEQFF. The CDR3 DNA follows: TGTGCCAGCAGCCAAGATCCGGGGGCCTCCTACAATGAGCAGTTCTTC.

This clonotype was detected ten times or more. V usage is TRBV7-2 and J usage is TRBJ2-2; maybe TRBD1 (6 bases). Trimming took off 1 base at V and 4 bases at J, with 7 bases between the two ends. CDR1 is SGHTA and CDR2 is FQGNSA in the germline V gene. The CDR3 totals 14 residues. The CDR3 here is CASSLGGGTGELFF. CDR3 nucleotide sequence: TGTGCCAGCAGCTTAGGAGGGGGCACCGGGGAGCTGTTTTTT. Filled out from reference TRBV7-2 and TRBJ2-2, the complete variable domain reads GAGVSQSPSNKVTEKGKDVELRCDPISGHTALYWYRQSLGQGLEFLIYFQGNSAPDKSGLPSDRFSAERTGGSVSTLTIQRTQQEDSAVYLCASSLGGGTGELFFGEGSRLTVL.

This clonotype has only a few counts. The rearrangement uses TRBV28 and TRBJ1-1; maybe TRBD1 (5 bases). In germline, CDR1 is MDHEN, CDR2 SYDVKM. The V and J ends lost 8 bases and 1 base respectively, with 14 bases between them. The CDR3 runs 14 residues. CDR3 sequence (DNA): TGTGCCAGCTGGGGGACTGGAGGGAACACTGAAGCTTTCTTT. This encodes CASWGTGGNTEAFF.

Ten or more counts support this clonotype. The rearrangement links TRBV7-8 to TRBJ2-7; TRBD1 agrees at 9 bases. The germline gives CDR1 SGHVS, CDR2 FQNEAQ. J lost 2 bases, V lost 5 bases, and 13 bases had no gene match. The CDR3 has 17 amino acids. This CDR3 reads CASSADYGTGFPYEQYF. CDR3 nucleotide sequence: TGTGCCAGCAGCGCTGATTACGGGACAGGGTTTCCCTACGAGCAGTACTTC.

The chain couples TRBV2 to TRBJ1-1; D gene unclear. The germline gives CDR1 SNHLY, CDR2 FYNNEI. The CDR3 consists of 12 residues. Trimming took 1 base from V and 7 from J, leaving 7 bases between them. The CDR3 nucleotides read TGTGCCAGCAGTGAAGAGAGTGATGAAGCTTTCTTT. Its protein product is CASSEESDEAFF.

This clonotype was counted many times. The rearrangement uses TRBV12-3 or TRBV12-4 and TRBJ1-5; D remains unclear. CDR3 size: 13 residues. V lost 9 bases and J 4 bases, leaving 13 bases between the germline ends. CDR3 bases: TGTGCCAGTACCCCAGGTGAAAATCAGCCCCAGCATTTT. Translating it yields CASTPGENQPQHF.

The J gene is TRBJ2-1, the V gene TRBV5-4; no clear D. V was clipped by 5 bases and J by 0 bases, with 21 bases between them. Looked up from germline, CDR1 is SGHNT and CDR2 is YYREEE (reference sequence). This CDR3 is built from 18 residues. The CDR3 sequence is CASRPGPSTASSYNEQFF. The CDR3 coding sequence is TGTGCCAGCAGACCGGGCCCCAGTACCGCCAGCTCCTACAATGAGCAGTTCTTC.

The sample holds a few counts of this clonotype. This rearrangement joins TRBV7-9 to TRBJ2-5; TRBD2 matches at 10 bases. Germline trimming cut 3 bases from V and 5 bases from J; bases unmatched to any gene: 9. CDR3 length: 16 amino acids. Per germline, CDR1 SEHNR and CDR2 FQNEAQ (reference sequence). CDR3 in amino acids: CASSFNLAGELETQYF. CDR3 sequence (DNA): TGTGCCAGCAGCTTTAACCTAGCGGGGGAGTTGGAGACCCAGTACTTC.

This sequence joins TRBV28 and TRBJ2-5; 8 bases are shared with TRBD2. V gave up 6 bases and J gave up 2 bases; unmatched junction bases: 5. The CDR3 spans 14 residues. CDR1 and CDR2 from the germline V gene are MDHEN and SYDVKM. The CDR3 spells CASSRGGFQETQYF. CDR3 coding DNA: TGTGCCAGCAGCCGCGGGGGGTTTCAAGAGACCCAGTACTTC.

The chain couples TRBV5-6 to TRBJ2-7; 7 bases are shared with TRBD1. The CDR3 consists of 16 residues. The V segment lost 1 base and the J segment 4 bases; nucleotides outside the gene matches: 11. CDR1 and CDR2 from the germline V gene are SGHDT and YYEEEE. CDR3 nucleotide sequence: TGTGCCAGCAGCTTGAGGGGGCCTGCAAAGGGGTACGAGCAGTACTTC. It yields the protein CASSLRGPAKGYEQYF. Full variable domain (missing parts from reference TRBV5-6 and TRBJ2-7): DAGVTQSPTHLIKTRGQQVTLRCSPKSGHDTVSWYQQALGQGPQFIFQYYEEEERQRGNFPDRFSGHQFPNYSSELNVNALLLGDSALYLCASSLRGPAKGYEQYFGPGTRLTVT.

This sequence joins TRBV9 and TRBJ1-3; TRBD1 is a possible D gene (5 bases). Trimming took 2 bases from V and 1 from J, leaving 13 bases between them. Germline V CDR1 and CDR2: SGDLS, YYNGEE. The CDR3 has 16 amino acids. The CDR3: CASSVGRVTSGNTIYF. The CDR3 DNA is TGTGCCAGCAGCGTCGGCAGGGTGACATCTGGAAACACCATATATTTT.

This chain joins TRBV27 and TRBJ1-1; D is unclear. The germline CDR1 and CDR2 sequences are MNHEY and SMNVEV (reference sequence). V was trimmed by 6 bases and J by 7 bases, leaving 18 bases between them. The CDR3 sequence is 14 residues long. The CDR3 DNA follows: TGTGCCAGCAGACAAGGGCTCGAGGTTGATGAAGCTTTCTTT. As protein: CASRQGLEVDEAFF.

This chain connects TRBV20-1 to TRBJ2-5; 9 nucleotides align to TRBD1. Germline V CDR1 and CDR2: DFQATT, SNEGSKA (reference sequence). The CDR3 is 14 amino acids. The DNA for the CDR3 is TGCAGCTCCTCCGGGACAGGGAATCTGGAGACCCAGTACTTC. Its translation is CSSSGTGNLETQYF.

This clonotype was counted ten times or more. The CDR3 is CASSLGSGQKYGYTF. In nucleotides, the CDR3 is TGTGCCAGCAGCTTAGGGTCGGGACAGAAGTATGGCTACACCTTC. The chain uses TRBV7-2 and TRBJ1-2, with TRBD1 matching 7 bases. Germline assignment: CDR1 SGHTA and CDR2 FQGNSA. The CDR3 is 15 amino acids. Germline trimming cut 1 base from V and 5 bases from J; bases unmatched to any gene: 7.

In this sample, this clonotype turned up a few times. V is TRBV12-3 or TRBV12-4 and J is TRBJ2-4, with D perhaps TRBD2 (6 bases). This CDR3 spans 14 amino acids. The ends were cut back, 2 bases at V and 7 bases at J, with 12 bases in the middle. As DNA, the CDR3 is TGTGCCAGCAGTTTATCACTAGCTGGCAACATTCAGTACTTC. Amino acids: CASSLSLAGNIQYF.

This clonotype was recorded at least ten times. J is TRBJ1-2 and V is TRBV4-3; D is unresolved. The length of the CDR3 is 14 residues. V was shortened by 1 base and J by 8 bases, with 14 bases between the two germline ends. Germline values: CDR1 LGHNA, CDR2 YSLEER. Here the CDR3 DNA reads TGCGCCAGCAGCCAAGTTGAGGAATCCCGGGGCTACACCTTC. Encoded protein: CASSQVEESRGYTF.